This T cell receptor beta chain was identified during a study of cytomegalovirus exposure and HLA in healthy donors. General study results and limits: In a later analysis, at a false discovery rate of 0.05, about 17,000 TCR beta sequences matched HLA alleles. TCR sequences were mostly rare, though some public TCRs occurred in many donors. As was reported, the HLA-A and HLA-B alleles of most subjects were accurately predicted from TCR beta sequences. Cytomegalovirus association was assigned to approximately 160 TCR beta chains.

The CDR3 has 13 amino acids. The germline V gene has CDR1 SGDLS and CDR2 YYNGEE. V lost 6 bases to trimming and J lost 4 bases, with 13 bases between them. Comments on this clone: The antigen remains unidentified.

The PCR used 60 Vbeta and 13 Jbeta primers. Some clones are missing from TCRdb's copy, which holds only in-frame ones; the method was immunoSEQ multiplex PCR. Its clone listing holds 77,000 or so clones. This receptor was taken from a man aged 25-45 years in good health and CMV-seronegative. The chain has TRBV9 and TRBJ1-2; no firm D call. Sequencing used PBMCs. The CDR3: CASTPGGFYGYTF. The CDR3 nucleotides are TGTGCCAGCACCCCGGGTGGGTTCTATGGCTACACCTTC.